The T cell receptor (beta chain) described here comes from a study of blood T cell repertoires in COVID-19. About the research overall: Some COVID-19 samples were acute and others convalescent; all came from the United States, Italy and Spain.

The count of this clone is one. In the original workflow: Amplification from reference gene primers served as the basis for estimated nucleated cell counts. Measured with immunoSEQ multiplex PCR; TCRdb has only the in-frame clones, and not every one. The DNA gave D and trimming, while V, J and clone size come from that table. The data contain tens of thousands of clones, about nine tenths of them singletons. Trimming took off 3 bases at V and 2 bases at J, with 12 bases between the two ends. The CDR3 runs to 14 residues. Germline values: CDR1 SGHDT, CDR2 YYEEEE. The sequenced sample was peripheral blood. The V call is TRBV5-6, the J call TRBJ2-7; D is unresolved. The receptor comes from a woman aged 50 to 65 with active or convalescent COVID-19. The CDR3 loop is CASSWLGRAYEQYF. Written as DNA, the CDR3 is TGTGCCAGCAGCTGGTTGGGCAGAGCCTACGAGCAGTACTTC.